This T cell receptor (beta chain) appears in the sequencing data of a study of tumor and adjacent non-tumor tissue in lung cancer. At the level of the study: The patients, approximately 9 men and roughly 5 women, were roughly 30 to 80 with stage I to III disease. Around 4.4 million productive TCRbeta reads were obtained per sample on average. Study-wide results and caveats: Tumor repertoires had a smaller top 100 clone share than normal lung.

The template was RNA from unsorted bulk tissue. The germline V gene encodes CDR1 PRHDT and CDR2 FYEKMQ (reference sequence). This CDR3 region has 16 residues. The library came from three nested PCR rounds adapted from ARM-PCR protocols. MiXCR, applied by TCRdb to the multiplex PCR reads, yields one record per CDR3 protein. The table shows 120,000 or so distinct CDR3 sequences, with under 90% occurring only once. This clonotype occurred once. Its antigen remains unknown. One end of the junction is discordant with germline, which a read error may explain. This clonotype was obtained from a man in his sixties or seventies with non-small cell lung cancer. The sequenced sample was lung tumor tissue. The V and J genes are TRBV13 and TRBJ1-6; D might be TRBD1 (5 bases). The CDR3 DNA reads as TGTACCAGTAGCTTGAGGGGCATGTATTATAATTCACCCCTCCACTTT. Amino acids: CTSSLRGMYYNSPLHF.